The 28 T cell receptor beta chains listed next were all sequenced from one sample in a study of radiotherapy plus CTLA-4 blockade in lung cancer. Generated by immunoSEQ multiplex PCR, the TCRdb table keeps only in-frame clones and is missing some. Of about 110,000 clones listed, about 80% were seen once; the top ten hold around 3.3%. Sequenced here: peripheral blood, sampled from a patient treated with radiotherapy plus ipilimumab. Receptors originate from a human donor with non-small cell lung cancer that progressed on radiotherapy plus ipilimumab. Some clones in this sample may be carry-over from other donors' samples.

The V gene is TRBV6-5, the J gene TRBJ1-2; D gene ambiguous. Per the germline V gene, CDR1 is MNHEY and CDR2 is SVGAGI. The CDR3 loop spans 15 amino acids. Trimming left V 8 bases short and J 0 bases short, with 16 bases between. The CDR3 sequence: CASSLGYRANYGYTF. The CDR3 DNA sequence: TGTGCCAGCTCTTTAGGGTACCGGGCTAACTATGGCTACACCTTC.

As to this clone: One end of the junction varies from germline; a read error may be responsible. The chain has TRBV9 and TRBJ2-3; 7 bases are shared with TRBD2. The CDR3 sequence is 12 residues long. Germline values: CDR1 SGDLS, CDR2 YYNGEE. This CDR3 reads CVSSGGTDTQYF. The CDR3 DNA reads as TGTGTCAGCAGCGGGGGCACAGATACGCAGTATTTT.

The J gene is TRBJ1-2, the V gene TRBV5-1, with 8 nucleotides matching TRBD1. In germline, CDR1 is SGHRS, CDR2 YFSETQ. The V and J ends lost 0 bases and 4 bases, in that order; junction bases with no gene match: 5. The length of the CDR3 is 15 residues. The CDR3 here is CASSLVPGGGYGYTF. The CDR3 region has the DNA TGCGCCAGCAGCTTGGTTCCAGGGGGCGGCTATGGCTACACCTTC.

The V call is TRBV5-1, the J call TRBJ2-5; D not resolved. V lost 0 bases to trimming and J lost 0 bases, with 0 bases between them. The CDR3 extends over 12 amino acids. Germline lookup yields CDR1 SGHRS and CDR2 YFSETQ. The CDR3, as DNA: TGCGCCAGCAGCTTGGACCAAGAGACCCAGTACTTC. It yields the protein CASSLDQETQYF. Based on the CDR3 plus reference TRBV5-1 and TRBJ2-5, the full variable domain is KAGVTQTPRYLIKTRGQQVTLSCSPISGHRSVSWYQQTPGQGLQFLFEYFSETQRNKGNFPGRFSGRQFSNSRSEMNVSTLELGDSALYLCASSLDQETQYFGPGTRLLVL.

The J gene is TRBJ1-1, the V gene TRBV5-1, with D perhaps matching TRBD1 (6 bases). Germline V gives CDR1 SGHRS, CDR2 YFSETQ. Trimming removed 3 bases at V and 0 bases at J, with 15 bases between. The CDR3 extends over 16 amino acids. CDR3 sequence reads: CASSWSGAAMNTEAFF. CDR3 DNA: TGCGCCAGCAGCTGGTCGGGGGCGGCCATGAACACTGAAGCTTTCTTT.

V usage is TRBV28 and J usage is TRBJ1-2; 7 nucleotides align to TRBD1. Germline V gene data show CDR1 as MDHEN and CDR2 as SYDVKM. V shed 5 bases, J shed 8 bases, and the junction held 8 bases outside the gene matches. The CDR3 contains 13 residues. CDR3 bases: TGTGCCAGCAGTCGGGACAGACAGGACGGCTACACCTTC. Translated, it gives CASSRDRQDGYTF.

This chain connects TRBV18 to TRBJ2-7; D is unresolved. The CDR3 sequence is 14 residues long. Germline loops: CDR1 KGHSH, CDR2 LQKENI. V lost 3 bases, J lost 2 bases, and 11 bases lay in between. The CDR3 reads CASSPILGTYEQYF. Here the CDR3 DNA reads TGTGCCAGCTCACCTATCCTGGGCACCTACGAGCAGTACTTC.

This clone was detected a few times. V and J are TRBV18 and TRBJ2-7; 12 nucleotides agree with TRBD1. This CDR3 comprises 15 residues. V was clipped by 5 bases and J by 6 bases; unmatched bases: 8. Germline CDR1 reads KGHSH; CDR2 reads LQKENI. The CDR3 region has the DNA TGTGCCAGCTCATCCCCCGGGACAGGGGGCGCCGAGCAGTACTTC. Protein sequence: CASSSPGTGGAEQYF.

The chain recombines TRBV9 with TRBJ2-1; 11 nucleotides match TRBD2. Germline V lookup: CDR1 SGDLS, CDR2 YYNGEE. CDR3 length equals 15 residues. Germline trimming cut 3 bases from V and 11 bases from J; bases unmatched to any gene: 10. CDR3 nucleotide sequence: TGTGCCAGCAGCGGGAGACTAGCGGGGACGGACAAGCAGTTCTTC. Translation: CASSGRLAGTDKQFF. The complete variable domain, with remaining parts taken from reference TRBV9 and TRBJ2-1, reads DSGVTQTPKHLITATGQRVTLRCSPRSGDLSVYWYQQSLDQGLQFLIQYYNGEERAKGNILERFSAQQFPDLHSELNLSSLELGDSALYFCASSGRLAGTDKQFFGPGTRLTVL.

The chain combines TRBV7-2 with TRBJ1-1, with 7 bases aligning to TRBD1. The germline gives CDR1 SGHTA, CDR2 FQGNSA. This CDR3 has 14 amino acids. V gave up 6 bases and J gave up 4 bases; unmatched junction bases: 8. CDR3: CASSYTQGSTEAFF. DNA of the CDR3: TGTGCCAGCAGTTATACACAGGGGAGCACTGAAGCTTTCTTT. Full variable domain (outside the CDR3, taken from reference TRBV7-2 and TRBJ1-1): GAGVSQSPSNKVTEKGKDVELRCDPISGHTALYWYRQSLGQGLEFLIYFQGNSAPDKSGLPSDRFSAERTGGSVSTLTIQRTQQEDSAVYLCASSYTQGSTEAFFGQGTRLTVV.

In nucleotides, the CDR3 is TGTGCCAGCAGCCCAGAGGCGGGGGACACAGATACGCAGTATTTT. This codes for CASSPEAGDTDTQYF. The V and J genes are TRBV11-3 and TRBJ2-3, with 7 bases identical to TRBD2. The CDR3 length is 15 residues. Looked up from germline, CDR1 is SGHNT and CDR2 is YENEEA. After removal of 5 bases from V and 2 bases from J, the junction contained 7 bases not matched to a gene.

The chain employs TRBV7-2 and TRBJ2-7; the match to TRBD2 covers 10 bases. The germline V gene encodes CDR1 SGHTA and CDR2 FQGNSA. CDR3 length: 13 amino acids. V was clipped by 6 bases and J by 2 bases; unmatched bases: 1. CDR3 amino acids: CASRTSGAYEQYF. The CDR3 DNA sequence: TGTGCCAGCAGAACTAGCGGGGCCTACGAGCAGTACTTC.

The chain has TRBV5-4 and TRBJ2-1; no firm D call. V gave up 3 bases and J gave up 0 bases, with 13 bases separating them. Germline values: CDR1 SGHNT, CDR2 YYREEE (reference sequence). This CDR3 contains 16 residues. CDR3 region: CASSYLTDPSYNEQFF. The CDR3 nucleotides are TGTGCCAGCAGCTATCTTACAGACCCCTCCTACAATGAGCAGTTCTTC.

V gene TRBV2 combines with J gene TRBJ1-2, with 8 bases lining up with TRBD1. Looked up from germline, CDR1 is SNHLY and CDR2 is FYNNEI. The ends lost 6 bases at V and 2 bases at J; junction bases unmatched: 8. The CDR3 has 15 residues. CDR3 DNA sequence: TGTGCCAGCAGGAGGGGGGGACAGGAAAACTATGGCTACACCTTC. Residues: CASRRGGQENYGYTF.

About this clone itself: Germline is not matched at one junction end, which may reflect a read error. The genes are TRBV7-7 and TRBJ2-7, with a possible D match to TRBD1 (5 bases). The CDR3 loop spans 13 amino acids. The V gene's germline CDR1 is SSHAT and CDR2 FNYEAQ (reference sequence). The CDR3 reads CASSLAGIHEQYF. In DNA form, the CDR3 reads TGTGCTAGCAGCTTAGCAGGGATTCACGAGCAGTACTTC.

The chain links TRBV5-1 to TRBJ1-1; D gene uncertain. Trimming shortened V by 0 bases and J by 4 bases, and 13 bases separated the two germline ends. From germline, CDR1 is SGHRS and CDR2 YFSETQ. The CDR3 is made up of 15 amino acids. CDR3 nucleotides: TGCGCCAGCAGCTTGGCCCCCGGTAAGGGCACTGAAGCTTTCTTT. It encodes CASSLAPGKGTEAFF.

The gene calls are TRBV10-3 and TRBJ1-2; D is possibly TRBD1 (5 bases). Deletions cut 6 bases from V and 8 bases from J, with 16 bases between. CDR1 and CDR2 from the germline V gene are ENHRY and SYGVKD. The CDR3 length is 13 residues. In DNA, the CDR3 is TGTGCCATCAGATCGACAGTACTGGTCGGCTACACCTTC. Translated: CAIRSTVLVGYTF.

The chain couples TRBV7-9 to TRBJ1-6; D gene ambiguous. V was clipped by 1 base and J by 6 bases, with 16 bases between them. Germline loops: CDR1 SEHNR, CDR2 FQNEAQ (reference sequence). CDR3 length: 17 residues. CDR3 amino acids: CASSLVGRIGINSPLHF. In DNA, the CDR3 is TGTGCCAGCAGCTTAGTAGGACGAATAGGGATTAATTCACCCCTCCACTTT.

The chain employs TRBV18 and TRBJ2-7; 9 nucleotides match TRBD1. Per the germline V gene, CDR1 is KGHSH and CDR2 is LQKENI. V was pared by 0 bases and J by 4 bases, with 4 bases of the junction left unmatched. CDR3 length: 15 residues. CDR3 protein: CASSPPGQGAYEQYF. The CDR3 DNA follows: TGTGCCAGCTCACCACCGGGACAGGGCGCTTACGAGCAGTACTTC.

The chain combines TRBV19 with TRBJ1-1; 8 bases are shared with TRBD1. From germline, CDR1 is LNHDA and CDR2 SQIVND (reference sequence). With 6 bases clipped from V and 5 bases from J, the junction kept 11 bases outside the gene matches. The length of the CDR3 is 15 residues. CDR3 amino acids: CASSSMRTGYTEAFF. The CDR3 bases are TGTGCCAGTAGCTCGATGCGGACAGGGTATACTGAAGCTTTCTTT.

Points on this clone: Different DNA sequences within this sample yield the same CDR3. The V and J genes are TRBV5-1 and TRBJ2-5; D unclear. CDR1 is SGHRS and CDR2 is YFSETQ in the germline V gene. The V and J ends lost 0 bases and 5 bases respectively, with 8 bases between them. The CDR3 contains 13 residues. The CDR3: CASSLGGWETQYF. In nucleotides, the CDR3 is TGCGCCAGCAGCTTGGGGGGTTGGGAGACCCAGTACTTC.

The CDR3, as DNA: TGTGCCAGCAGTTATCTCGACAGGGCCTATGGCTACACCTTC. This codes for CASSYLDRAYGYTF. The gene calls are TRBV6-1 and TRBJ1-2; 7 bases are a match to TRBD1. Germline trimming cut 5 bases from V and 4 bases from J; bases unmatched to any gene: 7. The CDR3 covers 14 residues. The germline V gene encodes CDR1 MNHNS and CDR2 SASEGT.

As concerns this clone: The same CDR3 also results from other DNA sequences found in this sample. The CDR3 spells CASSFSRNNEQFF. CDR3 nucleotide sequence: TGTGCCAGCAGCTTCTCAAGAAACAATGAGCAGTTCTTC. The chain joins TRBV7-2 to TRBJ2-1; D gene unclear. The CDR3 is 13 amino acids. V lost 3 bases to trimming and J lost 5 bases, with 8 bases between them. Germline V gene lookup returns CDR1 SGHTA and CDR2 FQGNSA.

V and J are TRBV29-1 and TRBJ2-3; TRBD1 agrees at 11 bases. V was pared by 5 bases and J by 5 bases, with 9 bases of the junction left unmatched. The CDR3 has 15 amino acids. Germline CDR1 is SQVTM and CDR2 is ANQGSEA. CDR3 nucleotide sequence: TGCAGCGTTAACCGGGGACAGGGGGTTGGAGATACGCAGTATTTT. It translates to CSVNRGQGVGDTQYF.

This clone was seen only a few times. One end of the junction fails to match germline, which may point to a read error. The V call is TRBV7-9, the J call TRBJ2-7; 7 bases map to TRBD2. The CDR3 covers 14 residues. Germline V lookup: CDR1 SEHNR, CDR2 FQNEAQ (reference sequence). The CDR3 DNA follows: TGTGCCAGCAGCCTAGCGGAACTTTCCTACGAGCAGTACTTC. Translation gives CASSLAELSYEQYF.

The rearrangement uses TRBV7-8 and TRBJ2-3; D is undetermined. Germline V gene lookup returns CDR1 SGHVS and CDR2 FQNEAQ. The CDR3 consists of 15 residues. The V end was cut by 5 bases, the J end by 6 bases, with 18 bases between. CDR3 sequence reads: CASSPLGYLGDTQYF. The DNA of the CDR3 is TGTGCCAGCAGCCCTCTAGGCTACCTGGGGGATACGCAGTATTTT.

The chain carries TRBV20-1 and TRBJ2-5, with no clear D. CDR1 and CDR2 (germline): DFQATT, SNEGSKA (reference sequence). V was clipped by 3 bases and J by 7 bases, with 3 bases between them. CDR3 size: 9 residues. The CDR3 DNA is TGCAGTGCTAGCCGGACCCAGTACTTC. This sequence encodes CSASRTQYF.

V and J are TRBV6-5 and TRBJ2-7; 9 bases line up with TRBD1. The germline gives CDR1 MNHEY, CDR2 SVGAGI. The trim removed 4 bases at V and 1 base at J, leaving 5 bases unmatched. This CDR3 has 15 amino acids. In DNA form, the CDR3 reads TGTGCCAGCAGTTTACCGGGACAGGGTTCCTACGAGCAGTACTTC. Its protein product is CASSLPGQGSYEQYF.